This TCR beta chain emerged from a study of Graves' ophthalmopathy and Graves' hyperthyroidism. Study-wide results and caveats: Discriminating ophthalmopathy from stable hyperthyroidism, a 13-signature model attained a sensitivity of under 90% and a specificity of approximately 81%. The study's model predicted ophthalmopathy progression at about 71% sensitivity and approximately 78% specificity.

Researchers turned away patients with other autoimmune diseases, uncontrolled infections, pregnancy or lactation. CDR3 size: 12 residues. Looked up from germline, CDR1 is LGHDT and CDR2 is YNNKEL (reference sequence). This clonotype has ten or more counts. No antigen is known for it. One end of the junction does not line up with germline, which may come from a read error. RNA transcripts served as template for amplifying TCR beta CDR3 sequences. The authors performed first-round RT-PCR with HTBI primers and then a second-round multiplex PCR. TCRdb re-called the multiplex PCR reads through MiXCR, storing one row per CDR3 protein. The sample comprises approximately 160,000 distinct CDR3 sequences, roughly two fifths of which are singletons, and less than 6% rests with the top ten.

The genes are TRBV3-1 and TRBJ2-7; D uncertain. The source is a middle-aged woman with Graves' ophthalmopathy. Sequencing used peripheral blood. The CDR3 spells CASSQEGRTVGF. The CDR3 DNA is TGTGCCAGCAGCCAAGAGGGAAGGACGGTGGGGTTC.